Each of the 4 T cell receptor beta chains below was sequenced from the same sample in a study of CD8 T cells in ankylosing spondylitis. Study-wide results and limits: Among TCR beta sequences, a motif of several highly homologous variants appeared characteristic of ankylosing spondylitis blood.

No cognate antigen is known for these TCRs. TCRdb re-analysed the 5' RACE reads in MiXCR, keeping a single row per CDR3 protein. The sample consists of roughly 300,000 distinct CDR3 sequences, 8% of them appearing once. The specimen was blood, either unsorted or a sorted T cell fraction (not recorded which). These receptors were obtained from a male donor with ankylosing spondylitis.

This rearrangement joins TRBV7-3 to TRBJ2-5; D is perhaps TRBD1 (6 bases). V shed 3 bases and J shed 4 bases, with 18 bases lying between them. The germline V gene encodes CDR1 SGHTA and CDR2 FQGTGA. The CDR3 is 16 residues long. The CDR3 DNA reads TGTGCCAGCAGCTTGGGGCGACTGGGCAGGGGAGAGACCCAGTACTTC. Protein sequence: CASSLGRLGRGETQYF. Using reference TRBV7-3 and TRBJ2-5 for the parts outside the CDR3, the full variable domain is GAGVSQTPSNKVTEKGKYVELRCDPISGHTALYWYRQSLGQGPEFLIYFQGTGAADDSGLPNDRFFAVRPEGSVSTLKIQRTERGDSAVYLCASSLGRLGRGETQYFGPGTRLLVL.

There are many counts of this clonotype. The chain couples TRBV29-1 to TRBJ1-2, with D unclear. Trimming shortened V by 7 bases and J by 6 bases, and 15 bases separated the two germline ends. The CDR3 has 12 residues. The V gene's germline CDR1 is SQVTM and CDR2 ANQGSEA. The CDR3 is CSGSSNSNGYTF. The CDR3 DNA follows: TGCAGCGGATCCTCGAATTCCAATGGCTACACCTTC.

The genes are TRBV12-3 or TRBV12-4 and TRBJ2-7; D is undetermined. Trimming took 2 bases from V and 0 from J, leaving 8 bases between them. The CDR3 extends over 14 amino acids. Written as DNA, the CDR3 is TGTGCCAGCAGTTTAAGTAAAAGCTCCTACGAGCAGTACTTC. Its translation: CASSLSKSSYEQYF.

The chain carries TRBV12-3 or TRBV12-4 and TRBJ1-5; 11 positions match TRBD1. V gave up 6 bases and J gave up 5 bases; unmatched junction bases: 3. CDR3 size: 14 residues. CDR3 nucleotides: TGTGCCAGCAGCCCGGACAGGGGGCATCAGCCCCAGCATTTT. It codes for CASSPDRGHQPQHF.